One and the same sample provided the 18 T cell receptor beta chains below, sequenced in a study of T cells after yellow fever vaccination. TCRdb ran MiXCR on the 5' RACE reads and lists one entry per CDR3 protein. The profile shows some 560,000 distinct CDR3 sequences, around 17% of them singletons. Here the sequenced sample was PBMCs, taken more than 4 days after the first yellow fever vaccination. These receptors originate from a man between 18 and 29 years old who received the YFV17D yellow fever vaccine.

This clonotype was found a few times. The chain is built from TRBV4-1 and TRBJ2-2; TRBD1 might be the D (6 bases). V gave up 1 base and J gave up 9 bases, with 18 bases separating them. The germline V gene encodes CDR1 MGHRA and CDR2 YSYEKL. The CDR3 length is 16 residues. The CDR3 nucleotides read TGCGCCAGCAGCCAAGGCCCCGGACAGACTCTGCGGGAGCTGTTTTTT. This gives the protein CASSQGPGQTLRELFF.

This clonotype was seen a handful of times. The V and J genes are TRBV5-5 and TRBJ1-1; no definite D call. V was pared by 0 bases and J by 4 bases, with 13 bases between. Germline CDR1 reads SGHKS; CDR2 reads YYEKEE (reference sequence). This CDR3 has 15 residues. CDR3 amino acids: CASSLVLSGSTEAFF. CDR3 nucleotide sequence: TGTGCCAGCAGCTTGGTGCTTTCGGGTAGCACTGAAGCTTTCTTT. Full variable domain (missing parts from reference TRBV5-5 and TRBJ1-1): DAGVTQSPTHLIKTRGQQVTLRCSPISGHKSVSWYQQVLGQGPQFIFQYYEKEERGRGNFPDRFSARQFPNYSSELNVNALLLGDSALYLCASSLVLSGSTEAFFGQGTRLTVV.

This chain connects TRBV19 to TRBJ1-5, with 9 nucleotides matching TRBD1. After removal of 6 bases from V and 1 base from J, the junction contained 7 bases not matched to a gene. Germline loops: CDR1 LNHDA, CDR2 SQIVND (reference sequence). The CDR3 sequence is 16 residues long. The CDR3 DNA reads TGTGCCAGTAGCCTCCTACAGGGGGCCAGCAATCAGCCCCAGCATTTT. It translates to CASSLLQGASNQPQHF.

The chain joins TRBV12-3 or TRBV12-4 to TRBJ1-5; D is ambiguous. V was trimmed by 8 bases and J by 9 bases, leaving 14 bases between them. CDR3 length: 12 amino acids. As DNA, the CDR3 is TGTGCCAGCTCTCAGAGAGTCCTGCCCCAGCATTTT. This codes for CASSQRVLPQHF.

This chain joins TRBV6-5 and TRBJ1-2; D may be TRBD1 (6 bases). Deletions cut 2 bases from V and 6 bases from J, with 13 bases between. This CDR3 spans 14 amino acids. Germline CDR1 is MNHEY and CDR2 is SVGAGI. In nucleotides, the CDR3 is TGTGCCAGCAGTTACATCGGGGGGCCGGATGGCTACACCTTC. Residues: CASSYIGGPDGYTF.

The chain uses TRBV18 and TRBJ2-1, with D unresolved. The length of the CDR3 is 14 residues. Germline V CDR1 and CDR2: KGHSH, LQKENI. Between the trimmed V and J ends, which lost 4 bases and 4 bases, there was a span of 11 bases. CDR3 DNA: TGTGCCAGCTCACAGAATCAGGAATACAATGAGCAGTTCTTC. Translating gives CASSQNQEYNEQFF.

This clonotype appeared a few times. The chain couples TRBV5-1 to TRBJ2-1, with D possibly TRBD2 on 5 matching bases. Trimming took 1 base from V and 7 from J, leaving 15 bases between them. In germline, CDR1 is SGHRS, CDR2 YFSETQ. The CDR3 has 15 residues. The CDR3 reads CASSLIPGRENEQFF. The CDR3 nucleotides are TGCGCCAGCAGCTTGATTCCGGGTAGGGAGAATGAGCAGTTCTTC.

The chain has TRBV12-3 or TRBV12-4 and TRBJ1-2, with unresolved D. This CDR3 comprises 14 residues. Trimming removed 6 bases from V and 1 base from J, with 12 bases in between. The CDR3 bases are TGTGCCAGCAGGCATCGGGGAAATAACTATGGCTACACCTTC. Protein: CASRHRGNNYGYTF.

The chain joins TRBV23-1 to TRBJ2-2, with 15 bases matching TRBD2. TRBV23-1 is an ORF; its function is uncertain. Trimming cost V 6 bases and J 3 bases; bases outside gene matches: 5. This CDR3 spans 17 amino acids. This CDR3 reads CASRQGLAGGDTGELFF. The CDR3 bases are TGCGCCAGCAGACAGGGACTAGCGGGGGGTGACACCGGGGAGCTGTTTTTT.

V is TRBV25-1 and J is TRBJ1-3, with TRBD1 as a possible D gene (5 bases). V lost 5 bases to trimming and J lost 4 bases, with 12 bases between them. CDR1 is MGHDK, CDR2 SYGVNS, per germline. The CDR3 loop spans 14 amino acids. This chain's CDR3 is CASSFTAGGNTIYF. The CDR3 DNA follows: TGTGCCAGCAGTTTCACAGCAGGGGGAAACACCATATATTTT.

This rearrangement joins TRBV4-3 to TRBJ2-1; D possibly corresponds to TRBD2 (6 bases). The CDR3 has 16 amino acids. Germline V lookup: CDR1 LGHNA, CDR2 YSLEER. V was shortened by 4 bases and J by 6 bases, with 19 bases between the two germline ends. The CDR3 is CASSPQGGVGLNEQFF. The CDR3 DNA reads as TGCGCCAGCAGCCCACAAGGCGGGGTAGGTCTCAATGAGCAGTTCTTC.

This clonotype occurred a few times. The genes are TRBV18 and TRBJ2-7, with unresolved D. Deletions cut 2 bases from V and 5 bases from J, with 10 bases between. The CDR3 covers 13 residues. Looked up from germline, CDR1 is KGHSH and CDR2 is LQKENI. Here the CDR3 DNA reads TGTGCCAGCTCACCAATTTCCGCGAACGAGCAGTACTTC. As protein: CASSPISANEQYF.

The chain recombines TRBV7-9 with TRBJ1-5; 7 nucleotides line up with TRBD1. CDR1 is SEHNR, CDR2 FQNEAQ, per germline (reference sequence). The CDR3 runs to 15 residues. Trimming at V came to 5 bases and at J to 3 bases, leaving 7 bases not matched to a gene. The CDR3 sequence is CASSQGGGFNQPQHF. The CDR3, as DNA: TGTGCCAGCAGCCAGGGGGGGGGGTTCAATCAGCCCCAGCATTTT. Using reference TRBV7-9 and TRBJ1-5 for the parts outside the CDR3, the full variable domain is DTGVSQNPRHKITKRGQNVTFRCDPISEHNRLYWYRQTLGQGPEFLTYFQNEAQLEKSRLLSDRFSAERPKGSFSTLEIQRTEQGDSAMYLCASSQGGGFNQPQHFGDGTRLSIL.

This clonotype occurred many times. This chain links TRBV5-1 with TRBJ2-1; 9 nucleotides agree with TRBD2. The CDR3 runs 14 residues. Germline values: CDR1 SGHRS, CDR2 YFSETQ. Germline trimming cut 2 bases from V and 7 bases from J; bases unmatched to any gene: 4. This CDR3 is CASSFGTSSNEQFF. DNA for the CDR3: TGCGCCAGCAGCTTTGGGACTAGCTCTAATGAGCAGTTCTTC.

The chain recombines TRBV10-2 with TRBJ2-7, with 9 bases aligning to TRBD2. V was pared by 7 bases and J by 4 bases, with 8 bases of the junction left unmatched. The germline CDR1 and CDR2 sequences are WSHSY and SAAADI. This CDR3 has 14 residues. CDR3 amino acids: CASNERGASYEQYF. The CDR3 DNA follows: TGCGCCAGCAACGAGCGGGGGGCGTCATACGAGCAGTACTTC.

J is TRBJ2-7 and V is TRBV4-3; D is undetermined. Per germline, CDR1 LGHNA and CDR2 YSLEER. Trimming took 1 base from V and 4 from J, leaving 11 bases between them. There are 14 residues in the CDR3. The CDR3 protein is CASSQALLLYEQYF. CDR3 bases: TGCGCCAGCAGCCAAGCGTTGCTCTTATACGAGCAGTACTTC.

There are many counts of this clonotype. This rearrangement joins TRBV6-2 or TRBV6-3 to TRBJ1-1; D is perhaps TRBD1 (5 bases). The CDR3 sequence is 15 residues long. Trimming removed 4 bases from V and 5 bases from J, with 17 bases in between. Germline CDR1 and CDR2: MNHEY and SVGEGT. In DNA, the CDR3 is TGTGCCAGCAGTTCGTGGGGCATACGTGGGACTGAAGCTTTCTTT. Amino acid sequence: CASSSWGIRGTEAFF.

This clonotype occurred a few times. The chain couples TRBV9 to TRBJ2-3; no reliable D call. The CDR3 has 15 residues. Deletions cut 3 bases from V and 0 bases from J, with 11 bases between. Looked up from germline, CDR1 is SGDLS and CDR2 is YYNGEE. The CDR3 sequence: CASSGNTRSTDTQYF. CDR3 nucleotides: TGTGCCAGCAGCGGAAACACGCGAAGCACAGATACGCAGTATTTT.